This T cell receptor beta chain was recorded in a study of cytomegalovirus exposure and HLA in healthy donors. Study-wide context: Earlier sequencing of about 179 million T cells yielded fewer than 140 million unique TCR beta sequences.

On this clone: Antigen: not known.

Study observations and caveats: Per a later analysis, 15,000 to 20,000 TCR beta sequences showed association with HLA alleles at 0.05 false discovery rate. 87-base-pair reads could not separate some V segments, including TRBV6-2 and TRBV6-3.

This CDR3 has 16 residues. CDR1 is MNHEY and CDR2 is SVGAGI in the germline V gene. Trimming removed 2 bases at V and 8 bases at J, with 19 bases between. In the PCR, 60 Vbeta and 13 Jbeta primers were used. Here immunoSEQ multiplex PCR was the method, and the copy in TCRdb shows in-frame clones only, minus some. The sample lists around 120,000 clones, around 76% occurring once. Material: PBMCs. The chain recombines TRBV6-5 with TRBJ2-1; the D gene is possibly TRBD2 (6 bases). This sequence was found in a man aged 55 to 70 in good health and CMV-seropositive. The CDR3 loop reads CASSYQLAGVRDEQFF. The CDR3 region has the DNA TGTGCCAGCAGTTACCAACTAGCTGGGGTGCGGGATGAGCAGTTCTTC.